Sequencing of this TCR beta chain was carried out in a study of response to subunit inactivated influenza vaccine. This CDR3 region has 15 residues. With V trimmed by 7 bases and J by 3 bases, 9 bases remained unmatched. Germline-derived CDR1 and CDR2 are SQVTM and ANQGSEA. TCRdb called the RT-PCR reads again in MiXCR, with one record for every CDR3 protein. The sample includes hundreds of thousands of distinct CDR3 sequences, around 16% of them seen just once. The rearrangement joins TRBV29-1 to TRBJ1-2, with TRBD1 matching 12 bases. The receptor was isolated from a man aged 45-65 years who received an inactivated influenza vaccine. The sample was PBMCs from blood, taken 11 to 12 days after vaccination. The CDR3 nucleotides read TGCAGCGCCTCTGGGACAGGGGGCGCTCACTATGGCTACACCTTC. Translation: CSASGTGGAHYGYTF.